This T cell receptor (beta chain) appears in the sequencing data of a study of blood T cells in healthy people across ages. Germline assignment: CDR1 SQVTM and CDR2 ANQGSEA. The CDR3 sequence is 14 residues long. Worth noting for this clonotype: At one boundary the junction diverges from the germline segment, which might be a read error.

Total RNA extraction produced at least 5.5 micrograms (per sample) for the study. Through a sample-barcoded 5' primer and a J-beta primer mix, a second PCR was run for about 6 to 11 cycles. TCRdb fed the 5' RACE reads into MiXCR, producing one record per CDR3 protein. This table has around 990,000 distinct CDR3 sequences, approximately 26% appearing once. A further study also used this sample, focusing on T cells of mothers and their children. That paper adds: Each child contributed about 3 million TCR beta CDR3 reads, while each mother contributed over 9 million. Related mother-child pairs shared slightly more overlap than unrelated pairs, but the difference was non-significant.

The clonotype originates from a girl aged 2-15 years in good health. This chain links TRBV29-1 with TRBJ2-5, with a possible D match to TRBD2 (5 bases). Sequenced material: blood. The CDR3 coding sequence is TGCAGCGCTGAACGGGCGGGTCTGGTGGAGACCCAGTACTTC. Translating gives CSAERAGLVETQYF.